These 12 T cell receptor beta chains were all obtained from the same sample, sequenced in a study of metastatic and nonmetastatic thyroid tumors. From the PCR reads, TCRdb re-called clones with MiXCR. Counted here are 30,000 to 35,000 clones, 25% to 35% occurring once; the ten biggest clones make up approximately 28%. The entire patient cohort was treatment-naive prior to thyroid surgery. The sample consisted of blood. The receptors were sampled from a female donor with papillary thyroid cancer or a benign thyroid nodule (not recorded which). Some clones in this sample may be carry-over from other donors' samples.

This chain's CDR3 is CASSSRQGPYNEQFF. In nucleotides, the CDR3 is TGTGCCAGCAGCTCCCGACAGGGGCCCTACAATGAGCAGTTCTTC. The chain joins TRBV11-1 to TRBJ2-1; 8 bases align to TRBD1. CDR3 length: 15 residues. CDR1 and CDR2 from the germline V gene are SGHAT and FQDESV (reference sequence). After removal of 4 bases from V and 2 bases from J, the junction contained 4 bases not matched to a gene.

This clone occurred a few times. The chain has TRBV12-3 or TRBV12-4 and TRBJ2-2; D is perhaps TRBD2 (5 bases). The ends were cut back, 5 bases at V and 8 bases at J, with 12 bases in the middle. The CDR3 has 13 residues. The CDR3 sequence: CASSHGVGGELFF. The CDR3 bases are TGTGCCAGCAGTCACGGGGTCGGGGGGGAGCTGTTTTTT.

The CDR3 DNA reads TGTGCCAGCTCACCAGAGGGTTCAGATACGCAGTATTTT. This encodes CASSPEGSDTQYF. The chain employs TRBV18 and TRBJ2-3, with D perhaps matching TRBD2 (5 bases). V lost 2 bases to trimming and J lost 4 bases, with 7 bases between them. This CDR3 comprises 13 residues. The V gene's germline CDR1 is KGHSH and CDR2 LQKENI. Variable domain in full (rest from reference TRBV18 and TRBJ2-3): NAGVMQNPRHLVRRRGQEARLRCSPMKGHSHVYWYRQLPEEGLKFMVYLQKENIIDESGMPKERFSAEFPKEGPSILRIQQVVRGDSAAYFCASSPEGSDTQYFGPGTRLTVL.

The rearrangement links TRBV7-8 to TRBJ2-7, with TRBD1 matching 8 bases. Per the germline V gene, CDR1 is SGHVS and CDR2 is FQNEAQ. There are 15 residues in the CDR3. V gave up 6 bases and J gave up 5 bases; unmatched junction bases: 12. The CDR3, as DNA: TGTGCCAGCAGACCCACAGGGGGTCTATACGACGAGCAGTACTTC. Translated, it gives CASRPTGGLYDEQYF.

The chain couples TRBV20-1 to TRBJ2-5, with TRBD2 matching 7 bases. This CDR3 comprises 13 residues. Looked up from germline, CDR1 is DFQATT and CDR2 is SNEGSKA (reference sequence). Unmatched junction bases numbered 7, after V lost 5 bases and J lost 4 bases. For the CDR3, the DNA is TGCAGTGCTGAAGCGCGGGGGTCAGAGACCCAGTACTTC. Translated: CSAEARGSETQYF.

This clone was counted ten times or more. CDR3 residues: CSVAPGSHSYEQYF. The DNA for the CDR3 is TGCAGCGTTGCCCCCGGGAGCCACTCCTACGAGCAGTACTTC. This chain links TRBV29-1 with TRBJ2-7, with a weak D call TRBD2 (6 bases). The CDR3 spans 14 residues. V was shortened by 4 bases and J by 0 bases, with 13 bases between the two germline ends. Germline CDR1 and CDR2: SQVTM and ANQGSEA.

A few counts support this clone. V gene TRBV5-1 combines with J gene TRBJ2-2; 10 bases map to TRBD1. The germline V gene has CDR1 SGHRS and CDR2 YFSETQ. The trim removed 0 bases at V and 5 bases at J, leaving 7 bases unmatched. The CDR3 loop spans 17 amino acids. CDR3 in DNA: TGCGCCAGCAGCTTGGGCGTCCCGGGACAGGGGACCGGGGAGCTGTTTTTT. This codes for CASSLGVPGQGTGELFF.

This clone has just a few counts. CDR3: CSAITGTGQPQHF. The CDR3 nucleotides are TGCAGTGCTATAACAGGGACGGGTCAGCCCCAGCATTTT. This chain joins TRBV20-1 and TRBJ1-5; a weak D match, TRBD1 (6 bases). Germline V gene sequence: CDR1 DFQATT, CDR2 SNEGSKA (reference sequence). V was shortened by 4 bases and J by 6 bases, with 13 bases between the two germline ends. The length of the CDR3 is 13 residues.

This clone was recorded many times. The CDR3 sequence: CASSVGQGRTDTQYF. The CDR3 coding sequence is TGCGCCAGCAGCGTTGGACAGGGCCGCACAGATACGCAGTATTTT. The rearrangement joins TRBV5-1 to TRBJ2-3, with 8 bases identical to TRBD1. Unmatched junction bases numbered 5, after V lost 4 bases and J lost 1 base. The CDR3 is 15 residues long. Germline V gene data show CDR1 as SGHRS and CDR2 as YFSETQ.

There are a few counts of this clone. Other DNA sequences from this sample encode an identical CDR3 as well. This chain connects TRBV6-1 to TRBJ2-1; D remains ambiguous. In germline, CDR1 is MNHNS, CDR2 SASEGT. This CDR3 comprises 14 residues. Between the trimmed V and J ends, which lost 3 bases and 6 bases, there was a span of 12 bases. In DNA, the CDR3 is TGTGCCAGCAGTGACTCCGGCGACCTCAATGAGCAGTTCTTC. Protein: CASSDSGDLNEQFF.

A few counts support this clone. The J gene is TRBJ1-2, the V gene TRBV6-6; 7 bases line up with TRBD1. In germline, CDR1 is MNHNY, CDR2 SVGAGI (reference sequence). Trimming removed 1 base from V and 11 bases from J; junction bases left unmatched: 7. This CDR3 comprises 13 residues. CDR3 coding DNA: TGTGCCAGCAGTTACTTCAGACAGGGCGGTTACACCTTC. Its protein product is CASSYFRQGGYTF.

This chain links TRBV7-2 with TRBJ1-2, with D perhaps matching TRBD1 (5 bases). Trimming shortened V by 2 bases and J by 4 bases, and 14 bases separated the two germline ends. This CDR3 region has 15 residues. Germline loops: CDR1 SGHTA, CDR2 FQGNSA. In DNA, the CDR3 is TGTGCCAGCAGCTTATCGGCCGGGACGGGCTATGGCTACACCTTC. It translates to CASSLSAGTGYGYTF.